Listed here are 21 T cell receptor beta chains from one sample, sequenced in a study of regulatory T cells in long-lasting Graves disease. Relying on iRepertoire HTBI primers and Arm-PCR of CDR3 regions, the team built TCR beta libraries. Using its own MiXCR run on the multiplex PCR reads, TCRdb lists one record per CDR3 protein. Of fewer than 450,000 distinct CDR3 sequences in the sample, roughly a quarter were seen once. Described time point: persistent/refractory GD, antithyroid drugs over 5 years with positive TRAb. Following extraction of RNA from PBMCs, that RNA was used to make the TCR library. Sequenced here: peripheral blood mononuclear cells (PBMCs), sampled when the disease was refractory, from a patient treated with antithyroid drugs. The receptors stem from a female donor with Graves disease.

In nucleotides, the CDR3 is TGTGCCAGCAGTTTTCCGGGACAGGGGGATCCCTACGAGCAGTACTTC. Its protein is CASSFPGQGDPYEQYF. This chain connects TRBV6-5 to TRBJ2-7, with TRBD1 identical over 11 bases. The CDR3 is 16 amino acids. Germline CDR1 and CDR2: MNHEY and SVGAGI. Trimming took 4 bases from V and 2 from J; bases not matched to a gene: 7.

In nucleotides, the CDR3 is TGTGCCAGTAGGAAAGGACAGGCGGGGGAGACCCAGTACTTC. Its translation: CASRKGQAGETQYF. This chain uses TRBV19 with TRBJ2-5; D possibly corresponds to TRBD1 (7 bases). The V end lost 6 bases, the J end lost 5 bases, and 16 bases lay between the germline ends. Germline values: CDR1 LNHDA, CDR2 SQIVND (reference sequence). The CDR3 contains 14 residues.

This clonotype was detected only a few times. The chain employs TRBV7-8 and TRBJ1-3; TRBD1 is a possible D gene (6 bases). Trimming removed 5 bases at V and 0 bases at J, with 11 bases between. The CDR3 has 15 amino acids. Germline values: CDR1 SGHVS, CDR2 FQNEAQ. The CDR3 DNA sequence: TGTGCCAGCAGCCCGACAGGCCCCTCTGGAAACACCATATATTTT. It yields the protein CASSPTGPSGNTIYF.

The rearrangement links TRBV5-1 to TRBJ1-2, with 8 nucleotides matching TRBD1. CDR3 length: 17 residues. V lost 0 bases and J lost 2; bases outside the gene matches: 9. Looked up from germline, CDR1 is SGHRS and CDR2 is YFSETQ. CDR3 sequence: CASSLGALDRVNYGYTF. The DNA of the CDR3 is TGCGCCAGCAGCTTGGGGGCCCTGGACAGGGTGAACTATGGCTACACCTTC.

The rearrangement links TRBV18 to TRBJ2-2, with TRBD2 matching over 7 bases. The CDR3 contains 16 residues. CDR1 and CDR2 from the germline V gene are KGHSH and LQKENI. V was clipped by 3 bases and J by 3 bases; unmatched bases: 7. CDR3 sequence: CASSPSSGVDTGELFF. The DNA of the CDR3 is TGTGCCAGCTCACCTTCTAGCGGAGTGGACACCGGGGAGCTGTTTTTT.

At least ten counts were recorded for this clonotype. V usage is TRBV5-1 and J usage is TRBJ1-4; 7 bases map to TRBD1. The J segment lost 4 bases and the V segment lost 2 bases, leaving 5 bases of the junction unmatched. Germline V CDR1 and CDR2: SGHRS, YFSETQ. The CDR3 has 15 residues. Here the CDR3 DNA reads TGCGCCAGCAGCTTCGCCGGGACAGTTAATGAAAAACTGTTTTTT. Protein sequence: CASSFAGTVNEKLFF.

The gene calls are TRBV5-1 and TRBJ2-7; 8 bases are shared with TRBD1. The V and J ends lost 1 base and 2 bases, in that order; junction bases with no gene match: 8. The CDR3 is made up of 16 amino acids. Germline V gene data show CDR1 as SGHRS and CDR2 as YFSETQ. CDR3: CASSLSIGQGTYEQYF. The CDR3 DNA is TGCGCCAGCAGCTTGTCGATTGGACAGGGAACCTACGAGCAGTACTTC.

The chain carries TRBV19 and TRBJ1-3; D remains ambiguous. Germline CDR1 is LNHDA and CDR2 is SQIVND (reference sequence). The CDR3 is 15 residues long. V gave up 7 bases and J gave up 4 bases, with 17 bases separating them. The CDR3 nucleotides are TGTGCCAGTACTACAGACTTCGCCCCGGGAAACACCATATATTTT. This gives the protein CASTTDFAPGNTIYF.

The chain recombines TRBV5-1 with TRBJ1-6, with TRBD1 as a possible D gene (5 bases). The CDR3 is 15 amino acids. Trimming took 0 bases from V and 5 from J, leaving 9 bases between them. Per the germline V gene, CDR1 is SGHRS and CDR2 is YFSETQ. CDR3 in amino acids: CASSLVGADNSPLHF. The CDR3 DNA is TGCGCCAGCAGCTTGGTTGGGGCGGATAATTCACCCCTCCACTTT.

There are a few counts of this clonotype. This rearrangement joins TRBV9 to TRBJ1-2; D not resolved. Looked up from germline, CDR1 is SGDLS and CDR2 is YYNGEE. This CDR3 has 14 residues. Trimming cost V 0 bases and J 2 bases, with 8 bases left between them. The CDR3 protein is CASSVEARNYGYTF. CDR3 sequence (DNA): TGTGCCAGCAGCGTAGAGGCCAGAAACTATGGCTACACCTTC.

The genes are TRBV29-1 and TRBJ2-3, with 7 bases identical to TRBD1. The CDR3 extends over 15 amino acids. V was pared by 1 base and J by 5 bases, with 9 bases of the junction left unmatched. Germline values: CDR1 SQVTM, CDR2 ANQGSEA. The CDR3, as DNA: TGCAGCGTTGAAGCCCGTGACAGGGCGGGAGATACGCAGTATTTT. Encoded protein: CSVEARDRAGDTQYF.

Turning to this clonotype: This may be a read error, as it is one base from a much larger clone. The CDR3 carries no conserved terminal phenylalanine or tryptophan, so it likely arises from a read error. This chain joins TRBV6-9 and TRBJ2-1; TRBD2 agrees at 13 bases. Trimming cost V 3 bases and J 4 bases; bases outside gene matches: 12. The germline gives CDR1 MNHGY, CDR2 SVAAGI. CDR3 size: 19 residues. The CDR3 region is CASSYTGTSGKRIYNEQFL. CDR3 DNA sequence: TGTGCCAGCAGTTACACCGGGACTAGCGGGAAGAGAATTTACAATGAGCAGTTCCTC.

Worth noting for this clonotype: This clone may be a read error of a much larger clone one base away. The genes are TRBV5-1 and TRBJ2-7; 9 bases map to TRBD2. The germline CDR1 and CDR2 sequences are SGHRS and YFSETQ. This CDR3 has 14 amino acids. After removal of 7 bases from V and 3 bases from J, the junction contained 8 bases not matched to a gene. CDR3 sequence (DNA): TGCGCCAGCGAGGCGGGAGGGCCGGACTACGAGCAGTACTTC. Protein product: CASEAGGPDYEQYF.

This clonotype was seen only a few times. The chain has TRBV27 and TRBJ2-7; a weak D match, TRBD1 (5 bases). Germline CDR1 and CDR2: MNHEY and SMNVEV (reference sequence). The length of the CDR3 is 14 residues. V lost 2 bases and J 0 bases, leaving 8 bases between the germline ends. CDR3 sequence reads: CASSLQGFSYEQYF. The CDR3 nucleotides read TGTGCCAGCAGTTTACAGGGATTCTCCTACGAGCAGTACTTC.

This clonotype came up a few times. This sequence joins TRBV11-2 and TRBJ2-7, with 8 bases that match TRBD1. Germline trimming cut 3 bases from V and 2 bases from J; bases unmatched to any gene: 3. CDR1 SGHAT and CDR2 FQNNGV come from the germline V gene. There are 14 residues in the CDR3. The CDR3 spells CASSFGTGPYEQYF. The CDR3 region has the DNA TGTGCCAGCAGCTTCGGGACAGGCCCCTACGAGCAGTACTTC. Full variable domain (rest looked up from reference TRBV11-2 and TRBJ2-7): EAGVAQSPRYKIIEKRQSVAFWCNPISGHATLYWYQQILGQGPKLLIQFQNNGVVDDSQLPKDRFSAERLKGVDSTLKIQPAKLEDSAVYLCASSFGTGPYEQYFGPGTRLTVT.

This clonotype has only a few counts. The chain links TRBV9 to TRBJ1-2; D is possibly TRBD1 (5 bases). V was trimmed by 2 bases and J by 5 bases, leaving 13 bases between them. There are 14 residues in the CDR3. Germline V lookup: CDR1 SGDLS, CDR2 YYNGEE. CDR3 sequence (DNA): TGTGCCAGCAGCGTGGGGACGGACGCTTATGGCTACACCTTC. Protein sequence: CASSVGTDAYGYTF.

This clonotype was counted many times. The J gene is TRBJ2-5, the V gene TRBV6-1; TRBD1 is a possible D gene (6 bases). The CDR3 sequence is 13 residues long. In germline, CDR1 is MNHNS, CDR2 SASEGT. Between the trimmed V and J ends, which lost 8 bases and 4 bases, there was a span of 14 bases. CDR3: CASLDSTAETQYF. The DNA of the CDR3 is TGTGCCAGCCTGGACAGTACCGCAGAGACCCAGTACTTC.

This clonotype was counted at least ten times. The J gene is TRBJ2-4, the V gene TRBV12-3 or TRBV12-4, with D maybe TRBD1 (5 bases). The ends were cut back, 7 bases at V and 2 bases at J, with 12 bases in the middle. This CDR3 region has 14 residues. CDR3 bases: TGTGCCAGCACCCACCCAGGGTCCAAAAACATTCAGTACTTC. It translates to CASTHPGSKNIQYF.

V is TRBV6-1 and J is TRBJ2-4; D is ambiguous. This CDR3 contains 13 residues. Trimming removed 6 bases from V and 6 bases from J, with 12 bases in between. The germline V gene has CDR1 MNHNS and CDR2 SASEGT. The chain's CDR3 is CASSPGLGNIQYF. CDR3 bases: TGTGCCAGCAGCCCCGGGCTGGGAAACATTCAGTACTTC.

This clonotype was detected a few times. V gene TRBV7-2 combines with J gene TRBJ1-1; D is unclear. Deletions cut 5 bases from V and 11 bases from J, with 15 bases between. CDR1 is SGHTA and CDR2 is FQGNSA in the germline V gene. The CDR3 loop spans 12 amino acids. CDR3 in amino acids: CASSQSSGDAFF. CDR3 sequence (DNA): TGTGCCAGCAGCCAATCGTCGGGAGATGCTTTCTTT.

V is TRBV6-2 or TRBV6-3 and J is TRBJ2-2; perhaps TRBD1 as D (6 bases). CDR3 length equals 14 residues. Trimming removed 6 bases at V and 3 bases at J, with 11 bases between. Germline CDR1 MNHEY, CDR2 SVGEGT. The CDR3 DNA is TGTGCCAGCAGGTACAGGGTCGACACCGGGGAGCTGTTTTTT. It codes for CASRYRVDTGELFF.